These T cell receptor beta chains were read from a single sample in a study of blood T cell repertoires in COVID-19. Assay: immunoSEQ multiplex PCR; the TCRdb copy retains only in-frame clones and omits some. Of about 110,000 clones listed, about three quarters are singletons. The sample was peripheral blood. These receptor sequences come from a middle-aged woman with acute or convalescent COVID-19. Each CDR3 is given with its conserved first and last residue. Fields, in order: V gene, clone size, D gene, J gene, CDR3 DNA, CDR3 protein. A D gene is named only where the DNA matches it firmly. A row's size may be missing; if present it is once, few, many or a size class.

V gene: TRBV5-1
clone size: once
D gene: TRBD2
J gene: TRBJ2-3
CDR3 DNA: TGCGCCAGCACGATAGCGGGGGGCCCCACAGATACGCAGTATTTT
CDR3 protein: CASTIAGGPTDTQYF

V gene: TRBV5-1
clone size: many
D gene: -
J gene: TRBJ2-1
CDR3 DNA: TGCGCCAGCAGCTTGGCCGAGAAGGGGGAAGGCTACAATGAGCAGTTCTTC
CDR3 protein: CASSLAEKGEGYNEQFF

V gene: TRBV7-7
clone size: -
D gene: TRBD2
J gene: TRBJ2-3
CDR3 DNA: TGTGCCAGCAGTGAGGGGACTAGTGGTTTGGATACGCAGTATTTT
CDR3 protein: CASSEGTSGLDTQYF

V gene: TRBV3-1/TRBV3-2
clone size: many
D gene: TRBD1
J gene: TRBJ2-3
CDR3 DNA: TGTGCCAGCAGCCGACAGGGGACAGATACGCAGTATTTT
CDR3 protein: CASSRQGTDTQYF

V gene: TRBV5-1
clone size: -
D gene: -
J gene: TRBJ1-4
CDR3 DNA: TGCGCCAGCAGCTTGATGGCTTCAACTAATGAAAAACTGTTTTTT
CDR3 protein: CASSLMASTNEKLFF

V gene: TRBV7-2
clone size: -
D gene: -
J gene: TRBJ1-2
CDR3 DNA: TGTGCCAGCAGCCTTGCCCAGGGCCATAACTATGGCTACACCTTC
CDR3 protein: CASSLAQGHNYGYTF

V gene: TRBV18
clone size: -
D gene: -
J gene: TRBJ2-5
CDR3 DNA: TGTGCCAGCTCACCGCTAGTAGAGGAGACCCAGTACTTC
CDR3 protein: CASSPLVEETQYF

V gene: TRBV19
clone size: -
D gene: TRBD1
J gene: TRBJ2-2
CDR3 DNA: TGTGCCAGTAGTTCGGGGACAGGGACATCGAACACCGGGGAGCTGTTTTTT
CDR3 protein: CASSSGTGTSNTGELFF

V gene: TRBV30
clone size: -
D gene: -
J gene: TRBJ1-2
CDR3 DNA: TGTGCCACATTAGGGGTCGGCTACACCTTC
CDR3 protein: CATLGVGYTF

V gene: TRBV5-1
clone size: -
D gene: TRBD1
J gene: TRBJ2-2
CDR3 DNA: TGCGCCAGCAGCTTTGGACAGGGTGCAATTAGTACCGGGGAGCTGTTTTTT
CDR3 protein: CASSFGQGAISTGELFF

V gene: TRBV5-1
clone size: -
D gene: -
J gene: TRBJ2-5
CDR3 DNA: TGCGCCAGCAGCTTCGGGGAGACCCAGTACTTC
CDR3 protein: CASSFGETQYF

V gene: TRBV19
clone size: -
D gene: -
J gene: TRBJ1-4
CDR3 DNA: TGTGCCAGCACTCGACCTGGGGCGATAGATGAAAAACTGTTTTTT
CDR3 protein: CASTRPGAIDEKLFF

V gene: TRBV27
clone size: -
D gene: -
J gene: TRBJ2-7
CDR3 DNA: TGTGCCAGCAGTTTCGGGGCGGGGTTATCCTACGAGCAGTACTTC
CDR3 protein: CASSFGAGLSYEQYF

V gene: TRBV7-9
clone size: -
D gene: -
J gene: TRBJ1-3
CDR3 DNA: TGTGCCAGCAGCTTAACCCTTGGGAGCTCTGGAAACACCATATATTTT
CDR3 protein: CASSLTLGSSGNTIYF

V gene: TRBV2
clone size: -
D gene: TRBD1
J gene: TRBJ1-5
CDR3 DNA: TGTGCCAGCAGAGCGGGACAGGGTGAAGGTCAGCCCCAGCATTTT
CDR3 protein: CASRAGQGEGQPQHF

V gene: TRBV6-5
clone size: -
D gene: -
J gene: TRBJ2-7
CDR3 DNA: TGTGCGAGCAACAGGGACTACACCTACGAGCAGTACTTC
CDR3 protein: CASNRDYTYEQYF

V gene: TRBV10-1
clone size: -
D gene: TRBD2
J gene: TRBJ2-7
CDR3 DNA: TGCGCCCTATGGGGGGGCTCCTACGAGCAGTACTTC
CDR3 protein: CALWGGSYEQYF

V gene: TRBV6-2/TRBV6-3
clone size: -
D gene: TRBD2
J gene: TRBJ2-2
CDR3 DNA: TGTGCCAGCAGTTTCAGACTAGCGGGGGGGCCCAGGGAGCTGTTTTTT
CDR3 protein: CASSFRLAGGPRELFF

V gene: TRBV28
clone size: -
D gene: -
J gene: TRBJ1-2
CDR3 DNA: TGTGCCAGCAGTTTATTTAGAGGTGGCTATGGCTACACCTTC
CDR3 protein: CASSLFRGGYGYTF

V gene: TRBV4-1
clone size: few
D gene: TRBD1
J gene: TRBJ1-2
CDR3 DNA: TGCGCCAGCAGCCAACATGACAGGGTTGGCTACACCTTC
CDR3 protein: CASSQHDRVGYTF

V gene: TRBV18
clone size: -
D gene: -
J gene: TRBJ1-1
CDR3 DNA: TGTGCCAGCTCACCGGGAGGCGGAAAGGGGGCTTTCTTT
CDR3 protein: CASSPGGGKGAFF

V gene: TRBV12-3/TRBV12-4
clone size: -
D gene: -
J gene: TRBJ2-2
CDR3 DNA: TGTGCCAGCAGTTTAGGGGCAACCGGGGAGCTGTTTTTT
CDR3 protein: CASSLGATGELFF

V gene: TRBV27
clone size: -
D gene: TRBD1
J gene: TRBJ1-6
CDR3 DNA: TGTGCCAGCAGTACCCGGGACAGGGAGTGGGCTTCACCCCTCCACTTT
CDR3 protein: CASSTRDREWASPLHF

V gene: TRBV12-5
clone size: -
D gene: TRBD2
J gene: TRBJ2-2
CDR3 DNA: TGTGCTAGTGGTCGAGGGTCGGGACTAGCGGCATACGGGGAGCTGTTTTTT
CDR3 protein: CASGRGSGLAAYGELFF

V gene: TRBV7-2
clone size: -
D gene: TRBD2
J gene: TRBJ2-2
CDR3 DNA: TGTGCCAGCAGCTTAAGTCTAGCGGGGGGGCGTAGCACCGGGGAGCTGTTTTTT
CDR3 protein: CASSLSLAGGRSTGELFF

V gene: TRBV18
clone size: few
D gene: -
J gene: TRBJ2-7
CDR3 DNA: TGTGCCAGCTCACCACCCGTCCGAGACACCTACGAGCAGTACTTC
CDR3 protein: CASSPPVRDTYEQYF

V gene: TRBV14
clone size: -
D gene: -
J gene: TRBJ2-5
CDR3 DNA: TGTGCCAGCAGCCAAGCAAGTTTTCCGGGACAAGTGTACTTC
CDR3 protein: CASSQASFPGQVYF

V gene: TRBV7-9
clone size: -
D gene: TRBD1
J gene: TRBJ1-5
CDR3 DNA: TGTGCCAGCCTCCGGGACAGGGGACGTCAGCCCCAGCATTTT
CDR3 protein: CASLRDRGRQPQHF

V gene: TRBV6-5
clone size: -
D gene: -
J gene: TRBJ1-2
CDR3 DNA: TGTGCCAGCAGGTGGCCCGCCCGAGGGATCTATGGCTACACCTTC
CDR3 protein: CASRWPARGIYGYTF

V gene: TRBV5-5
clone size: -
D gene: -
J gene: TRBJ2-7
CDR3 DNA: TGTGCCAGCAGCTTTAGACAGGACTCCACCTTCGAGCAGTACTTC
CDR3 protein: CASSFRQDSTFEQYF

V gene: TRBV30
clone size: -
D gene: TRBD1
J gene: TRBJ1-4
CDR3 DNA: TGTGCCTATGACAGGGGTAATGAAAAACTGTTTTTT
CDR3 protein: CAYDRGNEKLFF

V gene: TRBV5-4
clone size: -
D gene: TRBD1
J gene: TRBJ2-7
CDR3 DNA: TGTGCCAGCAGCCCCGGCTGGGACAGGGTGGGAGAGCAGTACTTC
CDR3 protein: CASSPGWDRVGEQYF

V gene: TRBV2
clone size: -
D gene: -
J gene: TRBJ1-3
CDR3 DNA: TGTGCCAGCAGTGAGTACGGCAGGGCATTTGGAAACACCATATATTTT
CDR3 protein: CASSEYGRAFGNTIYF

V gene: TRBV7-2
clone size: -
D gene: -
J gene: TRBJ2-4
CDR3 DNA: TGTGCCAGCATCCCGACAGCAAACAAAAACATTCAGTACTTC
CDR3 protein: CASIPTANKNIQYF

V gene: TRBV19
clone size: -
D gene: TRBD1
J gene: TRBJ2-1
CDR3 DNA: TGTGCCAGTAGACTACAGGGGAACTCCTACAATGAGCAGTTCTTC
CDR3 protein: CASRLQGNSYNEQFF

V gene: TRBV19
clone size: -
D gene: TRBD1
J gene: TRBJ1-5
CDR3 DNA: TGTGCCAGTAAACCTCGACAGGGGGATCAGCCCCAGCATTTT
CDR3 protein: CASKPRQGDQPQHF

V gene: TRBV6-1
clone size: few
D gene: TRBD1
J gene: TRBJ1-3
CDR3 DNA: TGTGCCAGCAGTGTAACAGGGGGCTCATTCTCTGGAAACACCATATATTTT
CDR3 protein: CASSVTGGSFSGNTIYF

V gene: TRBV7-9
clone size: -
D gene: -
J gene: TRBJ1-2
CDR3 DNA: TGTGCCAGCAGCAAACTGACGACAGATAACTATGGCTACACCTTC
CDR3 protein: CASSKLTTDNYGYTF

V gene: TRBV6-2/TRBV6-3
clone size: -
D gene: TRBD2
J gene: TRBJ2-7
CDR3 DNA: TGTGCCAGCAGCCCTCTAGCGGGGGTCCCCTACGAGCAGTACTTC
CDR3 protein: CASSPLAGVPYEQYF

V gene: TRBV6-1
clone size: -
D gene: -
J gene: TRBJ2-7
CDR3 DNA: TGTGCCAGCAGTGAAGTGGACAGAAGCGGCTACGAGCAGTACTTC
CDR3 protein: CASSEVDRSGYEQYF

V gene: TRBV5-1
clone size: few
D gene: -
J gene: TRBJ2-1
CDR3 DNA: TGCGCCAGCAATTTAGATACGGATGAGCAGTTCTTC
CDR3 protein: CASNLDTDEQFF

V gene: TRBV7-3
clone size: -
D gene: -
J gene: TRBJ2-1
CDR3 DNA: TGTGCCAGCAGCGTGGACAGTCAACAGAATGAGCAGTTCTTC
CDR3 protein: CASSVDSQQNEQFF

V gene: TRBV28
clone size: -
D gene: -
J gene: TRBJ2-3
CDR3 DNA: TGTGCCAGCAGTCCACACCGGGGGTTAGGGGATACGCAGTATTTT
CDR3 protein: CASSPHRGLGDTQYF

V gene: TRBV3-1/TRBV3-2
clone size: few
D gene: -
J gene: TRBJ1-1
CDR3 DNA: TGTGCCAGCAGCCAATCTGAGGTTGTGACTGAAGCTTTCTTT
CDR3 protein: CASSQSEVVTEAFF

V gene: TRBV11-3
clone size: -
D gene: -
J gene: TRBJ2-5
CDR3 DNA: TGTGCCAGCAGCTTAGAGGGGCAGGACAGTGAGACCCAGTACTTC
CDR3 protein: CASSLEGQDSETQYF

V gene: TRBV7-2
clone size: -
D gene: -
J gene: TRBJ2-7
CDR3 DNA: TGTGCCAGCAGCTTGCAGACAGCCTACGAGCAGTACTTC
CDR3 protein: CASSLQTAYEQYF

V gene: TRBV9
clone size: -
D gene: TRBD2
J gene: TRBJ2-3
CDR3 DNA: TGTGCCAGCAGCGTCCTAGCGGGAAACACAGATACGCAGTATTTT
CDR3 protein: CASSVLAGNTDTQYF

V gene: TRBV3-1/TRBV3-2
clone size: -
D gene: -
J gene: TRBJ2-1
CDR3 DNA: TGTGCCAGCAGCCACGGGGGAAACAATGAGCAGTTCTTC
CDR3 protein: CASSHGGNNEQFF

V gene: TRBV4-1
clone size: -
D gene: -
J gene: TRBJ2-5
CDR3 DNA: TGCGCCAGCAGTCTATCCAGGGGAGAAGAGACCCAGTACTTC
CDR3 protein: CASSLSRGEETQYF

V gene: TRBV28
clone size: -
D gene: TRBD1
J gene: TRBJ1-4
CDR3 DNA: TGTGCCAGCAGTTCGACAGGGACTAATGAAAAACTGTTTTTT
CDR3 protein: CASSSTGTNEKLFF

V gene: TRBV5-5
clone size: -
D gene: -
J gene: TRBJ1-2
CDR3 DNA: TGTGCCAGCAGCTTGGATGAGTTGAGTGGCTACACCTTC
CDR3 protein: CASSLDELSGYTF

V gene: TRBV28
clone size: -
D gene: -
J gene: TRBJ2-1
CDR3 DNA: TGTGCCAGCATGTCGGGGGGCCTTAACAATGAGCAGTTCTTC
CDR3 protein: CASMSGGLNNEQFF

V gene: TRBV3-1/TRBV3-2
clone size: -
D gene: -
J gene: TRBJ1-4
CDR3 DNA: TGTGCCAGCAGCCCAAGGATGCAGGGCTCGGGAACTAATGAAAAACTGTTTTTT
CDR3 protein: CASSPRMQGSGTNEKLFF

V gene: TRBV5-4
clone size: -
D gene: -
J gene: TRBJ2-7
CDR3 DNA: TGTGCCAGCAGCGCAACAGGAAGGCCCTACGAGCAGTACTTC
CDR3 protein: CASSATGRPYEQYF

V gene: TRBV5-1
clone size: few
D gene: TRBD2
J gene: TRBJ2-1
CDR3 DNA: TGCGCCAGCAGCTCGAGCGGGGGGGCTTACAATGAGCAGTTCTTC
CDR3 protein: CASSSSGGAYNEQFF

V gene: TRBV7-2
clone size: once
D gene: TRBD2
J gene: TRBJ2-5
CDR3 DNA: TGTGCCAGCAGCAAAACAGCGGGGGCCCTGGGAGAGACCCAGTACTTC
CDR3 protein: CASSKTAGALGETQYF